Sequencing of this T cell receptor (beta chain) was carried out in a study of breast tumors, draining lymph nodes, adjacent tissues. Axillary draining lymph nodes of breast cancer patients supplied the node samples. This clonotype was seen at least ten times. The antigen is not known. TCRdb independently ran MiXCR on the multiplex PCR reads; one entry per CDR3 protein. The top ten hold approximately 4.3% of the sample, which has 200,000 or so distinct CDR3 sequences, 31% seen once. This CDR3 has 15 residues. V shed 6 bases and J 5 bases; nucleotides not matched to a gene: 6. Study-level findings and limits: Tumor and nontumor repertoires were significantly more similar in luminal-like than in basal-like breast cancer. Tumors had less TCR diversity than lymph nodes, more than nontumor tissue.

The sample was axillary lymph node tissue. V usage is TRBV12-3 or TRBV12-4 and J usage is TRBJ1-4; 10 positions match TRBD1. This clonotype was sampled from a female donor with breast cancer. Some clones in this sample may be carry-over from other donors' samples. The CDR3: CASSLDRGGNEKLFF. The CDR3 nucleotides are TGTGCCAGCAGCCTGGACAGGGGGGGAAATGAAAAACTGTTTTTT.